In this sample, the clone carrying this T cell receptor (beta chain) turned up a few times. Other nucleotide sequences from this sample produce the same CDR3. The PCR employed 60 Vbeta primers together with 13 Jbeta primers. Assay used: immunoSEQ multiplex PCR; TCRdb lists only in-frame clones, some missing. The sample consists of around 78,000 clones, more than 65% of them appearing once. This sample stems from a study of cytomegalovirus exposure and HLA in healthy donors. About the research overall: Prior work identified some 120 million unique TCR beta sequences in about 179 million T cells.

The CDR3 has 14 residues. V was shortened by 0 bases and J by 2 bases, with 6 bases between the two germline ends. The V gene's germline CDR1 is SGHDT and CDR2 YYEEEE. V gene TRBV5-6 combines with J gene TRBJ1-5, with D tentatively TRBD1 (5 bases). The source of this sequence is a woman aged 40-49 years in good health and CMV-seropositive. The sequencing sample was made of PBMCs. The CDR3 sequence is CASSLAGGNQPQHF. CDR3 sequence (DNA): TGTGCCAGCAGCTTGGCGGGGGGCAATCAGCCCCAGCATTTT. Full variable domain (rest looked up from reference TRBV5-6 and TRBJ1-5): DAGVTQSPTHLIKTRGQQVTLRCSPKSGHDTVSWYQQALGQGPQFIFQYYEEEERQRGNFPDRFSGHQFPNYSSELNVNALLLGDSALYLCASSLAGGNQPQHFGDGTRLSIL.